Listed here are 20 T cell receptor beta chains from one sample, sequenced in a study of blood T cell repertoires in COVID-19 (TCRdb year 2020). Library preparation employed the immunoSEQ multiplex PCR assay. Drawn from immuneACCESS, this table holds only the in-frame rearrangements with V and J called that TCRdb kept. Clones are partly lost; checked studies trace under half to an unresolved V gene and leave the rest unexplained. This sample has about 330,000 clones in its table, and about 83% of those were observed once. The leading ten clones occupy 1.5% to 2% of the sample. Sequenced sample: peripheral blood. Receptor source: a woman between 50 and 59 years old with acute or convalescent COVID-19.

The CDR3: CASSHLMQGVRGEQYF. The CDR3 DNA sequence: TGTGCCAGCAGCCACCTGATGCAGGGGGTAAGGGGCGAGCAGTACTTC. The gene calls are TRBV3-1 (or the pseudogene TRBV3-2) and TRBJ2-7, with 7 bases matching TRBD1. The CDR3 covers 16 residues. V lost 3 bases and J lost 6; bases outside the gene matches: 14. Germline loops: CDR1 LGHDT, CDR2 YNNKEL (reference sequence).

This clone was detected a few times. J is TRBJ2-3 and V is TRBV7-2, with 8 bases identical to TRBD2. Germline lookup yields CDR1 SGHTA and CDR2 FQGNSA. The CDR3 extends over 17 amino acids. J gave up 2 bases and V 1 base, and 8 bases lay outside the gene matches. The DNA of the CDR3 is TGTGCCAGCAGCTTAGTTCGGCTAGCGGGTTACACAGATACGCAGTATTTT. This gives the protein CASSLVRLAGYTDTQYF. The entire variable domain, with the rest obtained from reference TRBV7-2 and TRBJ2-3, is as follows: GAGVSQSPSNKVTEKGKDVELRCDPISGHTALYWYRQSLGQGLEFLIYFQGNSAPDKSGLPSDRFSAERTGGSVSTLTIQRTQQEDSAVYLCASSLVRLAGYTDTQYFGPGTRLTVL.

The rearrangement uses TRBV7-9 and TRBJ2-1, with 14 bases identical to TRBD2. CDR1 and CDR2 (germline): SEHNR, FQNEAQ (reference sequence). Trimming at V came to 5 bases and at J to 9 bases, leaving 12 bases not matched to a gene. The CDR3 is 17 amino acids. The CDR3 reads CASSPNTGTSGSTEQFF. The DNA of the CDR3 is TGTGCCAGCAGCCCTAATACTGGGACTAGCGGGAGTACTGAGCAGTTCTTC.

CDR3 region: CASSPRDSRYEQYF. CDR3 DNA: TGTGCCAGCAGCCCCAGGGACAGCCGGTACGAGCAGTACTTC. V usage is TRBV3-1 (or the pseudogene TRBV3-2) and J usage is TRBJ2-7; 7 positions match TRBD1. After removal of 4 bases from V and 4 bases from J, the junction contained 7 bases not matched to a gene. The CDR3 is 14 amino acids. Germline CDR1 reads LGHDT; CDR2 reads YNNKEL (reference sequence).

V usage is TRBV24-1 and J usage is TRBJ2-1, with 11 bases that match TRBD2. Trimming at V came to 2 bases and at J to 0 bases, leaving 8 bases not matched to a gene. Germline V gene lookup returns CDR1 KGHDR and CDR2 SFDVKD. The CDR3 covers 19 residues. The CDR3 nucleotides read TGTGCCACCAGTGATTGGGGGACTAGCGGTTCCAGCTCCTACAATGAGCAGTTCTTC. Translation: CATSDWGTSGSSSYNEQFF.

The chain uses TRBV6-5 and TRBJ2-7, with 10 bases lining up with TRBD1. The CDR3 loop spans 15 amino acids. Trimming cost V 6 bases and J 2 bases; bases outside gene matches: 7. The germline V gene has CDR1 MNHEY and CDR2 SVGAGI. Here the CDR3 DNA reads TGTGCCAGCAGCCGAAGACAGGGGGCTCCCTACGAGCAGTACTTC. This gives the protein CASSRRQGAPYEQYF.

CDR3 amino acids: CATSDPSSRGRSYNEQFF. DNA for the CDR3: TGTGCCACCAGTGATCCCTCTTCCAGGGGGCGCTCCTACAATGAGCAGTTCTTC. The rearrangement links TRBV24-1 to TRBJ2-1; 8 bases line up with TRBD1. Per germline, CDR1 KGHDR and CDR2 SFDVKD. V dropped 3 bases and J dropped 0; count of bases not matched to a gene: 9. The CDR3 sequence is 18 residues long.

The chain links TRBV12-1 to TRBJ1-1; the listed D gene, TRBD1, was not tested against the DNA. TRBV12-1 is a pseudogene locus. The CDR3 totals 14 residues. CDR3 protein: CASSFDQTITGAFF. The CDR3 coding sequence is TGTGCCAGCAGCTTTGACCAGACAATTACAGGAGCTTTCTTT.

In nucleotides, the CDR3 is TGCGCCAGCAGACACGGGACTAGCACAGATACGCAGTATTTT. Residues: CASRHGTSTDTQYF. The chain links TRBV5-1 to TRBJ2-3; D perhaps matches TRBD2 (6 bases). The germline gives CDR1 SGHRS, CDR2 YFSETQ. The V and J ends lost 5 bases and 0 bases respectively, with 10 bases between them. CDR3 length: 14 residues.

This rearrangement joins TRBV6-2 or TRBV6-3 to TRBJ1-5; 10 nucleotides agree with TRBD1. The V segment lost 6 bases and the J segment 6 bases; nucleotides outside the gene matches: 11. The CDR3 length is 16 residues. The germline CDR1 and CDR2 sequences are MNHEY and SVGEGT. The chain's CDR3 is CASRPLGQGGSQPQHF. The CDR3 DNA is TGTGCCAGCAGACCTCTTGGACAGGGGGGGAGTCAGCCCCAGCATTTT.

The chain employs TRBV19 and TRBJ2-5; TRBD2 is a possible D gene (5 bases). The CDR3 extends over 17 amino acids. V dropped 2 bases and J dropped 2 bases, with 18 bases sitting between them. Germline V lookup: CDR1 LNHDA, CDR2 SQIVND (reference sequence). CDR3 coding DNA: TGTGCCAGTAGTATAAATGCTAGGAGCGGCCTACAAGAGACCCAGTACTTC. Protein sequence: CASSINARSGLQETQYF.

The table lists this clone with a few counts. The chain has TRBV5-4 and TRBJ2-5; 7 nucleotides agree with TRBD1. The V and J ends lost 4 bases and 3 bases, in that order; junction bases with no gene match: 6. CDR1 and CDR2 (germline): SGHNT, YYREEE (reference sequence). CDR3 size: 14 residues. CDR3 coding DNA: TGTGCCAGCAGCCCGGAAACAGGGGAAGAGACCCAGTACTTC. Encoded protein: CASSPETGEETQYF. The complete variable domain, with remaining parts taken from reference TRBV5-4 and TRBJ2-5, reads ETGVTQSPTHLIKTRGQQVTLRCSSQSGHNTVSWYQQALGQGPQFIFQYYREEENGRGNFPPRFSGLQFPNYSSELNVNALELDDSALYLCASSPETGEETQYFGPGTRLLVL.

The chain joins TRBV5-1 to TRBJ2-3; 9 nucleotides align to TRBD1. The CDR3 contains 14 residues. The germline V gene has CDR1 SGHRS and CDR2 YFSETQ. Trimming removed 4 bases from V and 4 bases from J; junction bases left unmatched: 4. CDR3 in amino acids: CASSQGQGPDTQYF. CDR3 bases: TGCGCCAGCAGCCAGGGACAGGGACCAGATACGCAGTATTTT.

V and J are TRBV4-2 and TRBJ1-2; 7 nucleotides agree with TRBD1. The V gene's germline CDR1 is LGHNA and CDR2 YNFKEQ. The V segment lost 4 bases and the J segment 7 bases; nucleotides outside the gene matches: 9. The CDR3 length is 14 residues. The CDR3 nucleotides read TGTGCCAGCAGCCTACCCTCACAGGGGAGTGGCTACACCTTC. This translates into CASSLPSQGSGYTF.

The V gene is TRBV27, the J gene TRBJ2-1, with TRBD2 identical over 11 bases. CDR1 and CDR2 from the germline V gene are MNHEY and SMNVEV (reference sequence). CDR3 length equals 16 residues. V was clipped by 0 bases and J by 8 bases; unmatched bases: 6. As DNA, the CDR3 is TGTGCCAGCAGTTTATCACGGCTAGCGGGAGGTTATGAGCAGTTCTTC. Its protein is CASSLSRLAGGYEQFF.

The V and J genes are TRBV7-2 and TRBJ2-5; 13 bases fit TRBD2. Germline V gene sequence: CDR1 SGHTA, CDR2 FQGNSA. V lost 5 bases, J lost 4 bases, and 4 bases stayed unmatched. The length of the CDR3 is 15 residues. The CDR3 DNA follows: TGTGCCAGCAGCCCGGGACTAGCGGGACTAGAGACCCAGTACTTC. Translated: CASSPGLAGLETQYF.

At least ten counts were recorded for this clone. Other DNA sequences within the sample encode an identical CDR3. J is TRBJ2-7 and V is TRBV29-1; D perhaps matches TRBD2 (6 bases). The CDR3 covers 14 residues. Germline V lookup: CDR1 SQVTM, CDR2 ANQGSEA. Trimming took 2 bases from V and 0 from J, leaving 11 bases between them. The CDR3 loop reads CSVELLAGSYEQYF. CDR3 DNA sequence: TGCAGCGTTGAACTACTAGCAGGCTCCTACGAGCAGTACTTC.

The chain couples TRBV5-1 to TRBJ1-4; 9 bases align to TRBD1. This CDR3 is 15 amino acids long. CDR1 is SGHRS and CDR2 is YFSETQ in the germline V gene. V dropped 3 bases and J dropped 3; count of bases not matched to a gene: 3. Written as DNA, the CDR3 is TGCGCCAGCAGCTACGGGGACAGGGCTAATGAAAAACTGTTTTTT. Protein: CASSYGDRANEKLFF.

V usage is TRBV7-9 and J usage is TRBJ1-4, with TRBD1 identical over 12 bases. V gave up 5 bases and J gave up 6 bases; unmatched junction bases: 7. CDR1 and CDR2 (germline): SEHNR, FQNEAQ (reference sequence). The CDR3 is 16 residues long. The CDR3 region has the DNA TGTGCCAGCAGCATCCGGGACAGGGGGCCTTATGAAAAACTGTTTTTT. Amino acids: CASSIRDRGPYEKLFF. Together with reference TRBV7-9 and TRBJ1-4, the CDR3 gives the full variable domain: DTGVSQNPRHKITKRGQNVTFRCDPISEHNRLYWYRQTLGQGPEFLTYFQNEAQLEKSRLLSDRFSAERPKGSFSTLEIQRTEQGDSAMYLCASSIRDRGPYEKLFFGSGTQLSVL.

The chain recombines TRBV5-6 with TRBJ2-5, with no clear D. Germline CDR1 reads SGHDT; CDR2 reads YYEEEE. The CDR3 is made up of 12 amino acids. The ends were cut back, 4 bases at V and 5 bases at J, with 9 bases in the middle. CDR3 in amino acids: CASSLDRETQYF. CDR3 nucleotides: TGTGCCAGCAGCCTGGACCGGGAGACCCAGTACTTC.